Described below is a single TCR beta chain sequence and its context. What it recognizes is unknown. The protocol was immunoSEQ multiplex PCR, while the TCRdb copy is restricted to in-frame clones and leaves out a portion. The repertoire has 450,000 to 550,000 clones, roughly nine tenths of them found once; the top ten carry 2% to 3%. This sample is part of a study of Ad26.COV2.S vaccination and SARS-CoV-2 variants. Overall study results and limits: People who got the vaccine or the placebo had similar non-spike TCR breadth. Spike-specific TCR breadth was greater after Ad26.COV2.S than placebo.

The treatment is: some 20 received Ad26.COV2.S at low or high dose, single or two shots; 5 received placebo; per-sample allocation not given. Material that was analyzed had been drawn on day 63 after the first vaccine or placebo injection. V shed 5 bases, J shed 10 bases, and the junction held 8 bases outside the gene matches. The CDR3 spans 13 residues. Germline CDR1 SGHNT, CDR2 YENEEA. Sequencing used peripheral blood, obtained in a trial of Ad26.COV2.S vaccine versus placebo. This clonotype originated in a person aged 18 to 65 who received the Ad26.COV2.S COVID-19 vaccine or a placebo. The V gene is TRBV11-3, the J gene TRBJ2-1, with TRBD2 identical over 7 bases. As DNA, the CDR3 is TGTGCCAGCAGCCTGGGGCTAGCGGTAGAGCAGTTCTTC. Translated: CASSLGLAVEQFF.